The 21 T cell receptor beta chains in this list originate from one sample, sequenced in a study of T cells in Graves' hyperthyroidism and ophthalmopathy. TCR beta CDR3 regions were amplified from RNA transcripts. The HTBI primer set drove a first-round RT-PCR of the TCR CDR3. MiXCR, run by TCRdb on the multiplex PCR reads, gives a single entry per CDR3 protein. The table lists more than 500,000 distinct CDR3 sequences, more than 15% of them singletons. Input material: blood. All receptors come from a woman in her 30s with Graves' ophthalmopathy.

The DNA for the CDR3 is TGTGCCAGCAGCGTTATCGGGGGGCCTTGGGGCTACACCTTC. This codes for CASSVIGGPWGYTF. The J gene is TRBJ1-2, the V gene TRBV28; tentative D call: TRBD1 (6 bases). CDR3 size: 14 residues. The germline V and J ends were trimmed by 6 bases and 8 bases, with 19 bases remaining between them. Germline values: CDR1 MDHEN, CDR2 SYDVKM.

This clonotype was recorded at least ten times. CDR3 in amino acids: CASQGSGRYEQYF. CDR3 bases: TGTGCCAGCCAGGGGAGCGGGAGGTACGAGCAGTACTTC. The chain joins TRBV7-9 to TRBJ2-7; 9 bases match TRBD2. Germline-derived CDR1 and CDR2 are SEHNR and FQNEAQ (reference sequence). Germline trimming cut 8 bases from V and 4 bases from J; bases unmatched to any gene: 6. CDR3 length: 13 residues. Drawing the rest from reference TRBV7-9 and TRBJ2-7, the complete variable domain is DTGVSQNPRHKITKRGQNVTFRCDPISEHNRLYWYRQTLGQGPEFLTYFQNEAQLEKSRLLSDRFSAERPKGSFSTLEIQRTEQGDSAMYLCASQGSGRYEQYFGPGTRLTVT.

The rearrangement joins TRBV28 to TRBJ1-2; D remains ambiguous. The ends were cut back, 3 bases at V and 7 bases at J, with 15 bases in the middle. This CDR3 comprises 14 residues. The germline gives CDR1 MDHEN, CDR2 SYDVKM. CDR3 in amino acids: CASSFLEVRGGYTF. The CDR3 coding sequence is TGTGCCAGCAGTTTTCTAGAGGTGCGGGGTGGCTACACCTTC.

This clonotype was picked up many times. The V and J genes are TRBV7-3 and TRBJ2-5; 15 nucleotides line up with TRBD2. The J segment lost 2 bases and the V segment lost 5 bases, leaving 6 bases of the junction unmatched. Per germline, CDR1 SGHTA and CDR2 FQGTGA. The CDR3 consists of 17 residues. The CDR3 loop is CASSTGLAGGYQETQYF. CDR3 coding DNA: TGTGCCAGCAGCACGGGACTAGCGGGAGGTTATCAAGAGACCCAGTACTTC.

The V gene is TRBV7-9, the J gene TRBJ2-3; D is undetermined. This CDR3 has 12 amino acids. Trimming pared 10 bases from V and 0 bases from J, leaving 8 bases between. Germline V gene data show CDR1 as SEHNR and CDR2 as FQNEAQ (reference sequence). The CDR3 here is CAISLSTDTQYF. CDR3 in DNA: TGTGCCATCAGTCTGAGCACAGATACGCAGTATTTT. Using reference TRBV7-9 and TRBJ2-3 for the parts outside the CDR3, the full variable domain is DTGVSQNPRHKITKRGQNVTFRCDPISEHNRLYWYRQTLGQGPEFLTYFQNEAQLEKSRLLSDRFSAERPKGSFSTLEIQRTEQGDSAMYLCAISLSTDTQYFGPGTRLTVL.

The chain employs TRBV28 and TRBJ1-4; D perhaps matches TRBD1 (6 bases). CDR1 and CDR2 from the germline V gene are MDHEN and SYDVKM. This CDR3 contains 14 residues. V gave up 7 bases and J gave up 6 bases, with 15 bases separating them. The CDR3 DNA reads TGTGCCAGCACCCGGACAGAGGGCTATGAAAAACTGTTTTTT. The encoded protein is CASTRTEGYEKLFF.

There are a few counts of this clonotype. The V and J genes are TRBV5-1 and TRBJ2-5, with 9 bases lining up with TRBD2. Trimming removed 5 bases from V and 2 bases from J; junction bases left unmatched: 16. The germline V gene has CDR1 SGHRS and CDR2 YFSETQ. This CDR3 spans 18 amino acids. The DNA for the CDR3 is TGCGCCAGCAGGGGGGGTCGGTTTAGCGGGAGCGAACAAGAGACCCAGTACTTC. Its translation: CASRGGRFSGSEQETQYF.

The chain combines TRBV3-1 with TRBJ2-7, with D tentatively TRBD2 (5 bases). Germline assignment: CDR1 LGHDT and CDR2 YNNKEL (reference sequence). The CDR3 is made up of 15 amino acids. V was trimmed by 6 bases and J by 3 bases, leaving 18 bases between them. The CDR3 protein is CASSSGGGPIYEQYF. The CDR3 nucleotides are TGTGCCAGCAGTTCGGGTGGCGGGCCCATCTACGAGCAGTACTTC.

The rearrangement uses TRBV2 and TRBJ2-1, with D uncertain. Germline loops: CDR1 SNHLY, CDR2 FYNNEI. V was clipped by 6 bases and J by 0 bases, with 12 bases between them. The CDR3 length is 15 residues. The DNA of the CDR3 is TGTGCCAGCAGAGAGACGGCGAGCTCCTACAATGAGCAGTTCTTC. This translates into CASRETASSYNEQFF.

This clonotype was seen repeatedly, ten times or more. This sequence joins TRBV4-1 and TRBJ1-1; D gene ambiguous. Trimming stripped 5 bases from V and 2 bases from J, with 12 bases between. The CDR3 covers 14 residues. Looked up from germline, CDR1 is MGHRA and CDR2 is YSYEKL. The CDR3 region is CASSNRATNTEAFF. The DNA for the CDR3 is TGCGCCAGCAGCAACCGCGCTACAAACACTGAAGCTTTCTTT.

The J gene is TRBJ2-7, the V gene TRBV5-1; 7 positions agree with TRBD1. V lost 3 bases to trimming and J lost 3 bases; unmatched junction nucleotides: 12. This CDR3 has 16 residues. Germline V gene sequence: CDR1 SGHRS, CDR2 YFSETQ. CDR3 residues: CASSSGATGQFYEQYF. The CDR3 nucleotides read TGCGCCAGCAGCTCTGGAGCCACGGGACAGTTCTACGAGCAGTACTTC.

With regard to this clonotype: Since a much larger clone is just one base distant, this may be a read error. CDR3 loop: CASVAGVSDTQYF. The CDR3 DNA is TGTGCCAGCGTAGCGGGAGTCTCAGATACGCAGTATTTT. The V call is TRBV25-1, the J call TRBJ2-3; 9 bases agree with TRBD2. This CDR3 has 13 amino acids. The ends lost 8 bases at V and 4 bases at J; junction bases unmatched: 4. CDR1 and CDR2 from the germline V gene are MGHDK and SYGVNS. Full variable domain (missing parts from reference TRBV25-1 and TRBJ2-3): EADIYQTPRYLVIGTGKKITLECSQTMGHDKMYWYQQDPGMELHLIHYSYGVNSTEKGDLSSESTVSRIRTEHFPLTLESARPSHTSQYLCASVAGVSDTQYFGPGTRLTVL.

This clonotype was recorded at least ten times. The V call is TRBV12-3 or TRBV12-4, the J call TRBJ1-5; D ambiguous. The CDR3 has 14 amino acids. V was pared by 3 bases and J by 3 bases, with 9 bases between. This CDR3 is CASSLDQSNQPQHF. CDR3 in DNA: TGTGCCAGCAGTTTGGACCAGTCCAATCAGCCCCAGCATTTT.

In DNA form, the CDR3 reads TGTGCCAGCAGCTTAGTAATCGAGAACAATGAGCAGTTCTTC. Protein sequence: CASSLVIENNEQFF. This chain uses TRBV11-2 with TRBJ2-1; D gene ambiguous. The germline V and J ends were trimmed by 1 base and 5 bases, with 9 bases remaining between them. CDR1 and CDR2 (germline): SGHAT, FQNNGV. The CDR3 consists of 14 residues. Full variable domain (outside the CDR3, taken from reference TRBV11-2 and TRBJ2-1): EAGVAQSPRYKIIEKRQSVAFWCNPISGHATLYWYQQILGQGPKLLIQFQNNGVVDDSQLPKDRFSAERLKGVDSTLKIQPAKLEDSAVYLCASSLVIENNEQFFGPGTRLTVL.

In this sample, this clonotype turned up many times. The rearrangement uses TRBV12-3 or TRBV12-4 and TRBJ1-4, with D possibly being TRBD1 (6 bases). This CDR3 has 18 residues. Trimming left V 3 bases short and J 3 bases short, with 20 bases between. The CDR3 sequence: CASSFFTPQGRANEKLFF. For the CDR3, the DNA is TGTGCCAGCAGTTTCTTCACTCCACAGGGACGGGCTAATGAAAAACTGTTTTTT.

In this sample, this clonotype turned up a few times. The J gene is TRBJ1-3, the V gene TRBV5-1; no clear D. Germline loops: CDR1 SGHRS, CDR2 YFSETQ. V lost 0 bases and J 4 bases, leaving 8 bases between the germline ends. The CDR3 is 14 residues long. The CDR3 nucleotides read TGCGCCAGCAGCTTGGGGACGGACGGAAACACCATATATTTT. Translation gives CASSLGTDGNTIYF.

This clonotype has ten or more counts. DNA of the CDR3: TGCGCCAGCAGCCTCCCCCCAGGGGGCGAAGAAAAACTGTTTTTT. It encodes CASSLPPGGEEKLFF. The gene calls are TRBV5-1 and TRBJ1-4; the match to TRBD1 covers 8 bases. Germline V gene sequence: CDR1 SGHRS, CDR2 YFSETQ. This CDR3 is 15 amino acids long. The V gene end was trimmed by 4 bases and the J gene end by 8 bases; junction bases not matched to a gene: 10.

This clonotype was counted a few times. V and J are TRBV3-1 and TRBJ2-1; the D gene is possibly TRBD1 (6 bases). Per the germline V gene, CDR1 is LGHDT and CDR2 is YNNKEL (reference sequence). Trimming shortened V by 3 bases and J by 9 bases, and 9 bases separated the two germline ends. The CDR3 totals 12 residues. This CDR3 reads CASSQGASEQFF. CDR3 nucleotides: TGTGCCAGCAGCCAGGGGGCTAGTGAGCAGTTCTTC.

In regard to this clonotype: This may stem from a read error, because a much larger clone lies one nucleotide away. V usage is TRBV2 and J usage is TRBJ1-1; D gene ambiguous. Trimming removed 1 base from V and 1 base from J, with 10 bases in between. The CDR3 length is 15 residues. Germline V lookup: CDR1 SNHLY, CDR2 FYNNEI. In nucleotides, the CDR3 is TGTGCCAGCAGTGAAGGGCCTTGGGCGAACACTGAAGCTTTCTTT. Translation gives CASSEGPWANTEAFF. The entire variable domain, with the rest obtained from reference TRBV2 and TRBJ1-1, is as follows: EPEVTQTPSHQVTQMGQEVILRCVPISNHLYFYWYRQILGQKVEFLVSFYNNEISEKSEIFDDQFSVERPDGSNFTLKIRSTKLEDSAMYFCASSEGPWANTEAFFGQGTRLTVV.

V is TRBV5-6 and J is TRBJ2-5, with D possibly TRBD2 on 6 matching bases. Germline V gene lookup returns CDR1 SGHDT and CDR2 YYEEEE. V was cut by 2 bases and J by 5 bases, with 16 bases left in between. The CDR3 sequence is 15 residues long. The CDR3 coding sequence is TGTGCCAGCAGCTTTTTCGGGACTGGCTCTGAGACCCAGTACTTC. Protein sequence: CASSFFGTGSETQYF.

This clonotype was counted only a few times. The chain is built from TRBV14 and TRBJ2-2, with D maybe TRBD2 (5 bases). The CDR3 is made up of 14 amino acids. Trimming cost V 8 bases and J 0 bases, with 10 bases left between them. Germline-derived CDR1 and CDR2 are SGHDN and FVKESK. The DNA for the CDR3 is TGTGCCAGCCGGAGCGGAGCGAACACCGGGGAGCTGTTTTTT. Translating it yields CASRSGANTGELFF.